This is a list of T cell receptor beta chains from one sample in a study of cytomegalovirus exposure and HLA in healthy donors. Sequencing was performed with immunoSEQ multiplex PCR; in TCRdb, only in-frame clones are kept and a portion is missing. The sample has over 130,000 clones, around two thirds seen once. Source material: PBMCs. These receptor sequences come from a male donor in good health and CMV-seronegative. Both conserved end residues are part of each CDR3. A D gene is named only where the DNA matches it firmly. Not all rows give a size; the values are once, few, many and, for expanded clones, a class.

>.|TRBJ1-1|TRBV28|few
TGTGCCAGCAGTGTCCAGGGAACTGAAGCTTTCTTT
CASSVQGTEAFF
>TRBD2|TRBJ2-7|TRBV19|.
TGTGCCAGTAGCAGGACTAGCGGTGAGTTCGAGCAGTACTTC
CASSRTSGEFEQYF
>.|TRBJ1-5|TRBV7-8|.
TGTGCCAGCAGCTTAGTCGGTAGAAGCAATCAGCCCCAGCATTTT
CASSLVGRSNQPQHF
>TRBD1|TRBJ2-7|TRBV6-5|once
TGTGCCAGCAGTTACGCCCCGGGACAGACCTACGAGCAGTACTTC
CASSYAPGQTYEQYF
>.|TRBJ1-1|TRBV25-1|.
TGTGCCAGCAGTGATTGGAGGGAAGGGAGTGAAGCTTTCTTT
CASSDWREGSEAFF
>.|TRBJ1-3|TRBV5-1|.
TGCGCCAGCAGCTTGGGGGCCAGGGTCAGTGGAAACACCATATATTTT
CASSLGARVSGNTIYF
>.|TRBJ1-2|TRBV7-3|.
TGTGCCAGCAGCTTTGACAGAAACTATGGCTACACCTTC
CASSFDRNYGYTF
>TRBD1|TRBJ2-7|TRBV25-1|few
TGTGCCAGTACACAGGGGGCGCGGGACGAGCAGTACTTC
CASTQGARDEQYF
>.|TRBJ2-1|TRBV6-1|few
TGTGCCAGCAGTGGGGCGGACTTCTCCTACAATGAGCAGTTCTTC
CASSGADFSYNEQFF
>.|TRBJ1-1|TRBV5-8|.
TGTGCCAGCAGCTTGAATTTGGGCAGGGGTGATGCTGTGGCTTTCTTT
CASSLNLGRGDAVAFF
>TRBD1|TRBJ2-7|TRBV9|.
TGTGCCAGCAGCGTAACCGGGACAGGGGCGAACTACGAGCAGTACTTC
CASSVTGTGANYEQYF
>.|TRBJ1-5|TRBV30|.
TGTGCCTGGAGGGTCTCTTGGACACTCGATAGCAATCAGCCCCAGCATTTT
CAWRVSWTLDSNQPQHF
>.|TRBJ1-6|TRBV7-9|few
TGTGCCAGCAGCTTGGCGGGTTCACCCCTCCACTTT
CASSLAGSPLHF
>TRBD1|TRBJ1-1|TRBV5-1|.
TGCGCCAGCTCCCGAGACAGGGTCGCTGAGGGCACTGAAGCTTTCTTT
CASSRDRVAEGTEAFF
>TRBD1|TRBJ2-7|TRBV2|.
TGTGCCAGCTCAGCTGGGGACAGCTCCTACGAGCAGTACTTC
CASSAGDSSYEQYF
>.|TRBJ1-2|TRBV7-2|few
TGTGCCAGCAGCTTAGGACAGCCTTATGGCTACACCTTC
CASSLGQPYGYTF
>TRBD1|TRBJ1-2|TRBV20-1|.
TGCAGTGCGTACAGGGGCAGGGGCTACACCTTC
CSAYRGRGYTF
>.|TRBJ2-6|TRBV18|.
TGTGCCACGGACAGTTTCTCTGGGGCCAACGTCCTGACTTTC
CATDSFSGANVLTF
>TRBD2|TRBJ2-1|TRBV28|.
TGTGCCAGCAGTTTAGGTCTAGCGGGGCCATACAATGAGCAGTTCTTC
CASSLGLAGPYNEQFF
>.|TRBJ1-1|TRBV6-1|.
TGTGCCAGCACCTCAAACAGCAAAAGGGGAGCTTTCTTT
CASTSNSKRGAFF
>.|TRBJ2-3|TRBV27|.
TGTGCCAGCAGTCGGGACAGGAGGGGGGGGGATACGCAGTATTTT
CASSRDRRGGDTQYF
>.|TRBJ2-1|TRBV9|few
TGTGCCAGCAGCGCACATCCCCTGCCCGGGGTGGGAAATGAGCAGTTCTTC
CASSAHPLPGVGNEQFF
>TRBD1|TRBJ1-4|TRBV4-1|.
TGCGCCAGCAGCTCCTTAGGGACAGGTAGCGAAAAACTGTTTTTT
CASSSLGTGSEKLFF
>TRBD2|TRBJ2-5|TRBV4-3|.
TGCGCCAGCAGCCAATCGGGGGGGTCAGTGAGAGAGACCCAGTACTTC
CASSQSGGSVRETQYF
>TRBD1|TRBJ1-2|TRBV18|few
TGTGCCAGCTCAGAGGGAACCGGGACAGTAAACTATGGCTACACCTTC
CASSEGTGTVNYGYTF
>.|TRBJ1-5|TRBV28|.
TGTGCCAGCAGTTTATATCAGGGACACCAGCCCCAGCATTTT
CASSLYQGHQPQHF